This TCR beta chain was observed in a study of T cell responses to AZD1222 COVID-19 vaccine. Study background: Pooling covered second doses at about 4 or about 12 weeks.

Findings of the study overall: Spike-spanning, vaccine-associated CD4 TCRs were dominant at 160-218 and 743-854. Just 6 or 7 people given AZD1222 tested seropositive at baseline.

This clone was counted only a few times. Its cognate antigen is unknown. Trimming left V 1 base short and J 3 bases short, with 12 bases between. Germline V gene data show CDR1 as LNHDA and CDR2 as SQIVND (reference sequence). The CDR3 loop spans 15 amino acids. Data came from immunoSEQ multiplex PCR; TCRdb stores just in-frame clones and leaves some out. Of more than 110,000 clones detected, roughly 89% appear once; the ten largest clones hold approximately 4.7%. This sample comprised peripheral blood, obtained on day 0 of AZD1222 vaccination. The chain couples TRBV19 to TRBJ1-2; D is undetermined. This clonotype was sampled from an adult in good health. In nucleotides, the CDR3 is TGTGCCAGTAGTATAGTAGGGCACCGGGACTATGGCTACACCTTC. It yields the protein CASSIVGHRDYGYTF.